This passage covers 7 T cell receptor beta chains from one sample sequenced in a study of early T cells in non-severe SARS-CoV-2 infection. One entry per CDR3 protein, called by TCRdb with MiXCR from the 5' RACE reads. The table records around 62,000 distinct CDR3 sequences, less than 5.5% of them present only once. Sequenced input: whole blood. The receptors stem from an adult who was a healthcare worker with PCR-confirmed SARS-CoV-2 infection or an uninfected control (not recorded which).

In this sample, this clonotype turned up a few times. The rearrangement links TRBV12-3 or TRBV12-4 to TRBJ2-7; either TRBD1 or TRBD2 may supply D (6 bases each). CDR3 size: 14 residues. V was pared by 6 bases and J by 2 bases, with 14 bases between. CDR3 in amino acids: CASSPGGATYEQYF. CDR3 coding DNA: TGTGCCAGCAGCCCCGGGGGCGCGACCTACGAGCAGTACTTC.

In its sample, this clonotype was seen a few times. CDR3 nucleotide sequence: TGCAGTGCTTCTCCCTCGGGACACTTCTACGAGCAGTACTTC. Protein sequence: CSASPSGHFYEQYF. V gene TRBV20-1 combines with J gene TRBJ2-7; possible D gene TRBD1, 6 bases. Trimming cost V 5 bases and J 3 bases, with 17 bases left between them. Looked up from germline, CDR1 is DFQATT and CDR2 is SNEGSKA (reference sequence). The CDR3 loop spans 14 amino acids.

This clonotype showed up many times. The J gene is TRBJ1-2, the V gene TRBV9, with D possibly TRBD1 on 6 matching bases. The CDR3 length is 14 residues. Per the germline V gene, CDR1 is SGDLS and CDR2 is YYNGEE. The V and J ends lost 4 bases and 3 bases respectively, with 13 bases between them. The CDR3 region has the DNA TGTGCCAGCAGCTTTACAGGGTTGGACTATGGCTACACCTTC. Its translation: CASSFTGLDYGYTF.

This clonotype was seen more than once but under ten times. The J gene is TRBJ2-1, the V gene TRBV2; 7 bases are shared with TRBD2. The CDR3 length is 16 residues. Germline V gives CDR1 SNHLY, CDR2 FYNNEI. With V trimmed by 0 bases and J by 3 bases, 5 bases remained unmatched. CDR3 loop: CASSEARGKYYNEQFF. For the CDR3, the DNA is TGTGCCAGCAGTGAAGCGCGGGGGAAATACTACAATGAGCAGTTCTTC.

The V call is TRBV7-2, the J call TRBJ2-3; 8 bases are a match to TRBD1. The V gene end was trimmed by 4 bases and the J gene end by 2 bases; junction bases not matched to a gene: 5. This CDR3 comprises 15 residues. From germline, CDR1 is SGHTA and CDR2 FQGNSA. The CDR3 bases are TGTGCCAGCAGCTCTGACAGGGGTCACACAGATACGCAGTATTTT. This encodes CASSSDRGHTDTQYF.

This clonotype was detected a few times. J is TRBJ2-3 and V is TRBV13, with 8 bases fitting TRBD2. Germline V lookup: CDR1 PRHDT, CDR2 FYEKMQ (reference sequence). Trimming at V came to 5 bases and at J to 5 bases, leaving 12 bases not matched to a gene. The CDR3 runs 16 residues. The DNA for the CDR3 is TGTGCCAGCAGCCCCCGGGAGGGCCGGGGAGTAGATACGCAGTATTTT. Translation gives CASSPREGRGVDTQYF.

This clonotype was detected many times. The chain employs TRBV5-1 and TRBJ2-7; D is unresolved. The CDR3 covers 14 residues. CDR1 is SGHRS, CDR2 YFSETQ, per germline. V was cut by 2 bases and J by 1 base, with 10 bases left in between. The CDR3 spells CASSFRAGSYEQYF. The CDR3 DNA sequence: TGCGCCAGCAGCTTTAGGGCAGGATCCTACGAGCAGTACTTC. The full variable domain, in which reference TRBV5-1 and TRBJ2-7 provide the parts outside the CDR3, is KAGVTQTPRYLIKTRGQQVTLSCSPISGHRSVSWYQQTPGQGLQFLFEYFSETQRNKGNFPGRFSGRQFSNSRSEMNVSTLELGDSALYLCASSFRAGSYEQYFGPGTRLTVT.